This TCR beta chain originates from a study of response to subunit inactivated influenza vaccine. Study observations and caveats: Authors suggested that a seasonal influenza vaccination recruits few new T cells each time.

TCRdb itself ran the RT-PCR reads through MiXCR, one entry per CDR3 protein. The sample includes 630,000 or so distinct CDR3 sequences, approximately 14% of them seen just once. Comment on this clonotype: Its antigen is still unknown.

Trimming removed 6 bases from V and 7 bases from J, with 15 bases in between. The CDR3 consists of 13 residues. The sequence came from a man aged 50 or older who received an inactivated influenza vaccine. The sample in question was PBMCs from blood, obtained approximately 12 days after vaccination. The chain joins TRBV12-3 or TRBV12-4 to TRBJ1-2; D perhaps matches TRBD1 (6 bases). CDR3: CASRPGGGGGYTF. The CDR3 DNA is TGTGCCAGCAGACCGGGGGGGGGCGGTGGCTACACCTTC.